These 17 T cell receptor beta chains were sequenced from one sample in a study of cytomegalovirus exposure and HLA in healthy donors. The PCR made use of 60 Vbeta and 13 Jbeta primers. The repertoire was sequenced with immunoSEQ multiplex PCR; TCRdb's copy has only in-frame clones and lacks some. The sample includes more than 90,000 clones, roughly 79% seen only once; the top ten take 1.9%. The sequenced sample was PBMCs. Receptor source: a woman between 40 and 50 years old in good health and CMV-seronegative.

This clone was counted between two and nine times. At one end, the junction sequence differs from germline, possibly due to a read error. The identical CDR3 is also encoded by other nucleotide sequences in the sample. This chain connects TRBV6-5 to TRBJ1-6; 8 nucleotides align to TRBD1. The CDR3 has 15 residues. CDR1 and CDR2 from the germline V gene are MNHEY and SVGAGI. The CDR3 loop reads CASSWGQDYNSPLHF. The CDR3 nucleotides read TGTGCCAGCAGCTGGGGACAGGACTATAATTCCCCCCTCCACTTT.

This chain joins TRBV9 and TRBJ2-4; a possible D gene is TRBD2 (5 bases). V was clipped by 3 bases and J by 0 bases, with 7 bases between them. The CDR3 contains 14 residues. In germline, CDR1 is SGDLS, CDR2 YYNGEE. CDR3 loop: CASSADLAKNIQYF. The CDR3 DNA follows: TGTGCCAGCAGCGCGGACTTAGCCAAAAACATTCAGTACTTC.

V is TRBV6-1 and J is TRBJ1-5, with 7 nucleotides matching TRBD1. Trimming removed 6 bases from V and 7 bases from J; junction bases left unmatched: 6. This CDR3 region has 13 residues. Germline V gives CDR1 MNHNS, CDR2 SASEGT. This CDR3 reads CASSLTGDQPQHF. CDR3 nucleotide sequence: TGTGCCAGCAGCCTAACAGGGGACCAGCCCCAGCATTTT.

This clone was counted a few times. The junction departs from the called germline gene at one end, perhaps through a read error. The chain has TRBV7-9 and TRBJ2-2, with TRBD1 identical over 11 bases. This CDR3 is built from 15 residues. Per germline, CDR1 SEHNR and CDR2 FQNEAQ (reference sequence). CDR3 residues: CSSSPWDRGVGELFF. The CDR3 bases are TGTTCCAGCAGCCCCTGGGACAGGGGGGTCGGGGAGCTGTTTTTT.

J is TRBJ2-7 and V is TRBV5-6; 11 bases line up with TRBD2. The germline CDR1 and CDR2 sequences are SGHDT and YYEEEE. CDR3 length: 15 residues. After removal of 3 bases from V and 4 bases from J, the junction contained 6 bases not matched to a gene. The CDR3 nucleotides read TGTGCCAGCAGCTCCTTAGCGGGGGGGCATTACGAGCAGTACTTC. The encoded protein is CASSSLAGGHYEQYF.

This chain connects TRBV27 to TRBJ1-5; tentative D call: TRBD1 (6 bases). The V gene lost 1 base and the J gene lost 0 bases, with 7 bases spanning the gap. There are 15 residues in the CDR3. The germline CDR1 and CDR2 sequences are MNHEY and SMNVEV (reference sequence). The CDR3: CASSLFRGSNQPQHF. CDR3 nucleotides: TGTGCCAGCAGTTTATTCAGGGGTAGCAATCAGCCCCAGCATTTT.

This clone was detected a few times. J is TRBJ2-7 and V is TRBV4-3; D unresolved. Trimming removed 3 bases at V and 4 bases at J, with 10 bases between. Germline CDR1 and CDR2: LGHNA and YSLEER. The CDR3 runs 13 residues. The CDR3 region has the DNA TGCGCCAGCAGCCAGTTTTTATCGTACGAGCAGTACTTC. It specifies CASSQFLSYEQYF.

This chain uses TRBV5-1 with TRBJ1-5, with TRBD1 as a possible D gene (6 bases). The CDR3 covers 16 residues. With 4 bases removed from V and 0 bases from J, the gap between germline ends came to 14 bases. CDR1 and CDR2 from the germline V gene are SGHRS and YFSETQ. CDR3 sequence reads: CASSPGQSDSNQPQHF. The CDR3 coding sequence is TGCGCCAGCAGCCCCGGACAGTCGGATAGCAATCAGCCCCAGCATTTT.

The chain joins TRBV6-5 to TRBJ1-2, with 9 positions matching TRBD1. Trimming at V came to 8 bases and at J to 4 bases, leaving 8 bases not matched to a gene. The CDR3 totals 14 residues. CDR1 and CDR2 (germline): MNHEY, SVGAGI. Here the CDR3 reads CASGRGQGSYGYTF. The CDR3 DNA is TGTGCCAGCGGACGGGGACAGGGAAGCTATGGCTACACCTTC.

The V and J genes are TRBV30 and TRBJ2-7, with 9 positions matching TRBD1. CDR1 and CDR2 (germline): GTSNPN, SVGIG (reference sequence). V shed 2 bases and J 5 bases; nucleotides not matched to a gene: 13. CDR3 length equals 16 residues. This CDR3 reads CAWSILGTGTVNEQYF. The CDR3 region has the DNA TGTGCCTGGAGTATACTCGGGACAGGGACGGTCAACGAGCAGTACTTC.

CDR3 sequence (DNA): TGCAGCGTTGCCGGGACAGCCTACGAGCAGTACTTC. This encodes CSVAGTAYEQYF. The chain links TRBV29-1 to TRBJ2-7; 7 bases match TRBD1. V gave up 4 bases and J gave up 2 bases; unmatched junction bases: 2. Germline V gene lookup returns CDR1 SQVTM and CDR2 ANQGSEA. CDR3 length: 12 amino acids.

This clone appeared once. This chain connects TRBV6-5 to TRBJ1-2; D ambiguous. V was shortened by 0 bases and J by 4 bases, with 9 bases between the two germline ends. This CDR3 comprises 14 residues. Germline CDR1 MNHEY, CDR2 SVGAGI. The DNA for the CDR3 is TGTGCCAGCAGTTACTCTCGGGTTGCCTATGGCTACACCTTC. This sequence encodes CASSYSRVAYGYTF.

The genes are TRBV5-5 and TRBJ2-5; 8 positions agree with TRBD2. The DNA matches TRBJ2-7 better at its end, which makes the J call doubtful. CDR1 and CDR2 from the germline V gene are SGHKS and YYEKEE (reference sequence). The CDR3 spans 14 residues. The CDR3 sequence: CATHSPLAGYEQYF. CDR3 in DNA: TGTGCCACGCACTCCCCGTTAGCGGGATACGAGCAGTACTTC.

The chain joins TRBV11-2 to TRBJ2-7; tentatively, D is TRBD2 (6 bases). Germline-derived CDR1 and CDR2 are SGHAT and FQNNGV. This CDR3 region has 14 residues. The ends were cut back, 5 bases at V and 5 bases at J, with 16 bases in the middle. The chain's CDR3 is CASSLFTGEDEQYF. The CDR3 coding sequence is TGTGCCAGCAGCCTTTTCACGGGGGAAGACGAGCAGTACTTC.

The rearrangement joins TRBV6-1 to TRBJ2-1; 8 positions agree with TRBD1. The trim removed 2 bases at V and 5 bases at J, leaving 8 bases unmatched. Looked up from germline, CDR1 is MNHNS and CDR2 is SASEGT. This CDR3 comprises 16 residues. The CDR3 DNA reads as TGTGCCAGCAGTGAATCGTGGGACAGGATCCACAATGAGCAGTTCTTC. Residues: CASSESWDRIHNEQFF.

Only one count was recorded for this clone. The chain recombines TRBV27 with TRBJ2-7; possibly TRBD1 for D (6 bases). Germline V gives CDR1 MNHEY, CDR2 SMNVEV (reference sequence). The CDR3 loop spans 12 amino acids. The germline V and J ends were trimmed by 6 bases and 5 bases, with 11 bases remaining between them. The CDR3 protein is CASRAGDDEQYF. The CDR3 DNA reads TGTGCCAGCAGAGCAGGGGACGACGAGCAGTACTTC.

This clone was seen a handful of times. The genes are TRBV19 and TRBJ2-2, with 8 bases matching TRBD1. The CDR3 is made up of 17 amino acids. The germline gives CDR1 LNHDA, CDR2 SQIVND (reference sequence). Trimming cost V 3 bases and J 1 base; bases outside gene matches: 7. This CDR3 is CASSIGTGIKNTGELFF. CDR3 coding DNA: TGTGCCAGTAGTATTGGGACAGGAATAAAGAACACCGGGGAGCTGTTTTTT. The full variable domain, completed using reference TRBV19 and TRBJ2-2, is DGGITQSPKYLFRKEGQNVTLSCEQNLNHDAMYWYRQDPGQGLRLIYYSQIVNDFQKGDIAEGYSVSREKKESFPLTVTSAQKNPTAFYLCASSIGTGIKNTGELFFGEGSRLTVL.